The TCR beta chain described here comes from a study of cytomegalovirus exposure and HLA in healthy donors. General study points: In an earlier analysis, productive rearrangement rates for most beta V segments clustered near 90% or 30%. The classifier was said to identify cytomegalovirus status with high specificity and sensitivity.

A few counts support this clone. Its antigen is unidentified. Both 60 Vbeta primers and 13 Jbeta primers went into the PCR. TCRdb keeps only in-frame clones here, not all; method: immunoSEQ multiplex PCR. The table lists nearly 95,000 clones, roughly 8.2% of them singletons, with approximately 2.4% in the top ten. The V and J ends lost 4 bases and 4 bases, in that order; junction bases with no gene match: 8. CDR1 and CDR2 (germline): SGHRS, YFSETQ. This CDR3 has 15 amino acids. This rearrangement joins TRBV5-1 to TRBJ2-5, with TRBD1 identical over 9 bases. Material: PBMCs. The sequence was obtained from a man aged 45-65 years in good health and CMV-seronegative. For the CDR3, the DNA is TGCGCCAGCAGCCCGGGGACAGGGAGAGGAGAGACCCAGTACTTC. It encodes CASSPGTGRGETQYF. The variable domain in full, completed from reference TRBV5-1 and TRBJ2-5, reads KAGVTQTPRYLIKTRGQQVTLSCSPISGHRSVSWYQQTPGQGLQFLFEYFSETQRNKGNFPGRFSGRQFSNSRSEMNVSTLELGDSALYLCASSPGTGRGETQYFGPGTRLLVL.